The rows below give T cell receptor beta chains drawn from one sample of a study of T cells after yellow fever vaccination. TCRdb fed the 5' RACE reads into MiXCR, producing one record per CDR3 protein. This repertoire shows approximately 550,000 distinct CDR3 sequences, around an eighth found once; its top ten account for more than 12%. This specimen was PBMCs, taken on the day of the yellow fever booster vaccination. The receptors shown here come from a man aged 25-45 years who received the YFV17D yellow fever vaccine. Both conserved end residues are trimmed from each CDR3. The order of the fields is V gene, CDR3 length, J gene, CDR3 protein.

V gene: TRBV7-2; CDR3 length: 12; J gene: TRBJ1-2; CDR3 protein: ASSLAQTHNGYT
V gene: TRBV3-1; CDR3 length: 14; J gene: TRBJ2-3; CDR3 protein: ASKLTLAGATDTQY
V gene: TRBV12-3/TRBV12-4; CDR3 length: 11; J gene: TRBJ2-2; CDR3 protein: ASSLAATGELF
V gene: TRBV29-1; CDR3 length: 10; J gene: TRBJ2-7; CDR3 protein: SVARTNYEQY
V gene: TRBV20-1; CDR3 length: 11; J gene: TRBJ1-1; CDR3 protein: SAREGTVTEAF
V gene: TRBV29-1; CDR3 length: 14; J gene: TRBJ1-3; CDR3 protein: SVAWTGGNSGNTIY
V gene: TRBV27; CDR3 length: 14; J gene: TRBJ2-7; CDR3 protein: ASSLSPGLSSYEQY
V gene: TRBV18; CDR3 length: 14; J gene: TRBJ2-2; CDR3 protein: ASSPWSQPGTGELF
V gene: TRBV6-2/TRBV6-3; CDR3 length: 13; J gene: TRBJ1-1; CDR3 protein: ASSRGPQSGTEAF
V gene: TRBV19; CDR3 length: 17; J gene: TRBJ2-1; CDR3 protein: ASSSVGSGRPSSYNEQF
V gene: TRBV25-1; CDR3 length: 11; J gene: TRBJ2-1; CDR3 protein: ASSERQYNEQF
V gene: TRBV5-1; CDR3 length: 12; J gene: TRBJ2-5; CDR3 protein: ASSSGTSQETQY
V gene: TRBV5-6; CDR3 length: 11; J gene: TRBJ2-7; CDR3 protein: ASSFILAGEQY
V gene: TRBV29-1; CDR3 length: 10; J gene: TRBJ2-7; CDR3 protein: SVAGSSYEQY
V gene: TRBV5-1; CDR3 length: 10; J gene: TRBJ2-1; CDR3 protein: ASSFEGGPWF
V gene: TRBV7-8; CDR3 length: 9; J gene: TRBJ2-5; CDR3 protein: ASSLRWTQY
V gene: TRBV3-1; CDR3 length: 12; J gene: TRBJ2-5; CDR3 protein: ASRAGGNQETQY
V gene: TRBV18; CDR3 length: 13; J gene: TRBJ2-7; CDR3 protein: ASSPDVPSFGEQY
V gene: TRBV12-5; CDR3 length: 15; J gene: TRBJ2-2; CDR3 protein: ASGSPTSGRNTGELF
V gene: TRBV5-1; CDR3 length: 13; J gene: TRBJ2-3; CDR3 protein: ASRLSGMNTDTQY
V gene: TRBV29-1; CDR3 length: 16; J gene: TRBJ1-2; CDR3 protein: SVDLSGDRHFPNYGYT
V gene: TRBV7-9; CDR3 length: 11; J gene: TRBJ2-7; CDR3 protein: ASSLARLSEQY
V gene: TRBV4-2; CDR3 length: 13; J gene: TRBJ2-3; CDR3 protein: ASSQAGGSTDTQY
V gene: TRBV20-1; CDR3 length: 15; J gene: TRBJ2-1; CDR3 protein: SARDYPGGGKGNEQF
V gene: TRBV7-2; CDR3 length: 12; J gene: TRBJ2-7; CDR3 protein: ASSPTGGRNEQY
V gene: TRBV6-5; CDR3 length: 11; J gene: TRBJ1-1; CDR3 protein: ASTLGHSTEAF
V gene: TRBV19; CDR3 length: 14; J gene: TRBJ2-1; CDR3 protein: ASSILSGTERNEQF
V gene: TRBV5-1; CDR3 length: 13; J gene: TRBJ2-2; CDR3 protein: ASSFEGRNTGELF
V gene: TRBV7-2; CDR3 length: 12; J gene: TRBJ1-1; CDR3 protein: ASSRWGGNTEAF
V gene: TRBV6-1; CDR3 length: 12; J gene: TRBJ1-5; CDR3 protein: ASSEGQHNQPQH
V gene: TRBV12-3/TRBV12-4; CDR3 length: 12; J gene: TRBJ2-7; CDR3 protein: ASSLRESTYEQY
V gene: TRBV18; CDR3 length: 14; J gene: TRBJ2-1; CDR3 protein: ASSPARPGGYNEQF
V gene: TRBV14; CDR3 length: 15; J gene: TRBJ2-1; CDR3 protein: ASSQDRAGGYYNEQF
V gene: TRBV7-2; CDR3 length: 12; J gene: TRBJ1-1; CDR3 protein: ASIKQGANTEAF
V gene: TRBV20-1; CDR3 length: 13; J gene: TRBJ1-6; CDR3 protein: SASGGSGGRSPLH
V gene: TRBV5-1; CDR3 length: 14; J gene: TRBJ2-3; CDR3 protein: ASSSQRESSTDTQY
V gene: TRBV20-1; CDR3 length: 14; J gene: TRBJ2-1; CDR3 protein: SARNRGGFSYNEQF
V gene: TRBV7-9; CDR3 length: 10; J gene: TRBJ2-3; CDR3 protein: ASSAQTDTQY
V gene: TRBV2; CDR3 length: 13; J gene: TRBJ2-7; CDR3 protein: AARDLSGEYYEQY
V gene: TRBV4-3; CDR3 length: 12; J gene: TRBJ2-7; CDR3 protein: ASSQDGETYEQY
V gene: TRBV11-2; CDR3 length: 15; J gene: TRBJ2-1; CDR3 protein: ASSLSWTSGRVYEQF
V gene: TRBV29-1; CDR3 length: 11; J gene: TRBJ2-3; CDR3 protein: SVGRQRTDTQY
V gene: TRBV6-1; CDR3 length: 13; J gene: TRBJ1-6; CDR3 protein: ASSTPGGENSPLH
V gene: TRBV9; CDR3 length: 12; J gene: TRBJ1-5; CDR3 protein: ASSGPQANQPQH
V gene: TRBV5-1; CDR3 length: 13; J gene: TRBJ2-1; CDR3 protein: ASSWGLDSYNEQF